Listed below are T cell receptor beta chains from one sample, sequenced in a study of cytomegalovirus exposure and HLA in healthy donors. Only in-frame clones appear in the TCRdb table, and some are missing; sequencing was by immunoSEQ multiplex PCR. The data show approximately 250,000 clones, approximately 81% seen once. Sample: PBMCs. These receptors came from a girl aged 2-10 years in good health and CMV-seronegative. Both conserved end residues are part of each CDR3. D genes are given only for firm matches. The size entry is marked missing in some rows and otherwise reads once, few, many or a size class.

j_call v_call d_call clone_size cdr3_aa cdr3_nt
TRBJ1-6 TRBV15 NA NA CATSRDPFNSPLHF TGTGCCACCAGCAGAGATCCGTTTAATTCACCCCTCCACTTT
TRBJ1-2 TRBV7-9 TRBD1 NA CASSLAGQGEGGYTF TGTGCCAGCAGCTTAGCGGGACAGGGAGAAGGCGGCTACACCTTC
TRBJ2-2 TRBV7-9 NA few CASSLGQHTGELFF TGTGCCAGCAGCTTAGGACAGCACACCGGGGAGCTGTTTTTT
TRBJ1-2 TRBV6-5 NA NA CASSFGPVGGGYTF TGTGCCAGCAGTTTTGGCCCCGTAGGAGGTGGCTACACCTTC
TRBJ1-1 TRBV19 NA NA CASSPRVQGGTEAFF TGTGCCAGTAGTCCGAGGGTCCAGGGAGGGACTGAAGCTTTCTTT
TRBJ2-3 TRBV6-5 TRBD1 NA CASSRQGGFTDTQYF TGTGCCAGCAGTCGACAGGGGGGTTTCACAGATACGCAGTATTTT
TRBJ2-3 TRBV7-2 NA NA CASSLYLEIQFTDTQYF TGTGCCAGCAGCTTATATTTGGAGATTCAGTTCACAGATACGCAGTATTTT
TRBJ2-3 TRBV2 NA NA CASSFNSNTDTQYF TGTGCCAGCAGTTTTAACAGTAACACAGATACGCAGTATTTT
TRBJ2-1 TRBV15 NA once CATSRDRSETVPNEQFF TGTGCCACCAGCAGAGATCGGAGCGAGACTGTCCCCAATGAGCAGTTCTTC
TRBJ2-5 TRBV13 NA NA CASSLKLAIETQYF TGTGCCAGCAGCTTGAAGCTCGCCATTGAGACCCAGTACTTC
TRBJ1-1 TRBV5-1 NA NA CASSLRGTNTEAFF TGCGCCAGCAGCTTGCGGGGAACGAACACTGAAGCTTTCTTT